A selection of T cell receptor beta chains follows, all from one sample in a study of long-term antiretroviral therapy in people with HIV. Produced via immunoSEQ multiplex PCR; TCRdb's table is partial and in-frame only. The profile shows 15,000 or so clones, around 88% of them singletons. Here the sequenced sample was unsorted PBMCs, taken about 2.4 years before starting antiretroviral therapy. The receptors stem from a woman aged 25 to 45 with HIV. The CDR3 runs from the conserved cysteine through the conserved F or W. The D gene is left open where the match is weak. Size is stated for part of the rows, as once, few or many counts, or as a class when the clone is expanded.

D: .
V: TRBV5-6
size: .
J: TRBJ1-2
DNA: TGTGCCAGCAGCCCCGGGCTGGTCTATGGCTACACCTTC
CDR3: CASSPGLVYGYTF

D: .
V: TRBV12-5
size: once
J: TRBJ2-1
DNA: TGTGCTAGTGGTTCACCGGGGGGGGGACAGCTCATCCGCTCCTACAATGAGCAGTTCTTC
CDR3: CASGSPGGGQLIRSYNEQFF

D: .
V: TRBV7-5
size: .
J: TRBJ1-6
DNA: TGTGCCAGAAGCTTAGGACAGGGATTTTTTCACTATAATTCACCCCTCCACTTT
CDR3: CARSLGQGFFHYNSPLHF

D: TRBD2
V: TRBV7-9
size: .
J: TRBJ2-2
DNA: TGTGCCAGCAGCTTAGCGCCGACTAGCGGGGCCGGGGAGCTGTTTTTT
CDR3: CASSLAPTSGAGELFF

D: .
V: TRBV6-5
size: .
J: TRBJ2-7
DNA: TGTGCCAGCAGTCCTTTAGAGTCGGGCCTTTACGAGCAGTACTTC
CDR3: CASSPLESGLYEQYF

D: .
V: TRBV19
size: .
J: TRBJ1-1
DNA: TGTGCCAGTAGCGACAGGCTAACGAACACTGAAGCTTTCTTT
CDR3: CASSDRLTNTEAFF

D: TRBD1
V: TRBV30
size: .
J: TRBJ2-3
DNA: TGTGCCTGGAGTGCAGGGACAGGTAACACAGATACGCAGTATTTT
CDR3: CAWSAGTGNTDTQYF

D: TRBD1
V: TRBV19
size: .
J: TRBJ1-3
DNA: TGTGCCAGTAGTATAACAGGGGCCTCTGGAAACACCATATATTTT
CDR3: CASSITGASGNTIYF

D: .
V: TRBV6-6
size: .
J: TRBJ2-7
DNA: TGTGCCAGCAGCCCCAGTTACGGCTACGAGCAGTACTTC
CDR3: CASSPSYGYEQYF

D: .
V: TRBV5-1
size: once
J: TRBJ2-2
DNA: TGCGCCAGCAGCTTAACCGCAGGGATTAGCACCGGGGAGCTGTTTTTT
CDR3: CASSLTAGISTGELFF

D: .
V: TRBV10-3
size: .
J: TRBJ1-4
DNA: TGTGCCATCGGTTTGTCCGGGTTTGGAACTAATGAAAAACTGTTTTTT
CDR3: CAIGLSGFGTNEKLFF

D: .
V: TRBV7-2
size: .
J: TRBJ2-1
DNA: TGTGCCAGCAGCCCCCGACAGAGCTCCTACAATGAGCAGTTCTTC
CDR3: CASSPRQSSYNEQFF

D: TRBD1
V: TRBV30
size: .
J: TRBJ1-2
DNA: TGTGCCTGGAGGCCGACAGGGGCTAACTATGGCTACACCTTC
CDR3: CAWRPTGANYGYTF

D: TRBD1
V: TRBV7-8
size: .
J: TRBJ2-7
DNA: TGTGCCAGCAGCCTCGGACAGGGACCATCCTACGAGCAGTACTTC
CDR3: CASSLGQGPSYEQYF

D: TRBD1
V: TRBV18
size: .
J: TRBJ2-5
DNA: TGTGCCAGCTCCCCCTCGTCAGGGACAGGGGGCCAAGAGACCCAGTACTTC
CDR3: CASSPSSGTGGQETQYF

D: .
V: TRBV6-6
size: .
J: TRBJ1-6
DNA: TGTGCCAGCACACCACTTTCGTCACCCCTCCACTTT
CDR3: CASTPLSSPLHF

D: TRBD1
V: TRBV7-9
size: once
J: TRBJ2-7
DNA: TGTGCCAGCAGCGCCAGGGGACAGGGGGTCTACGAGCAGTACTTC
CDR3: CASSARGQGVYEQYF

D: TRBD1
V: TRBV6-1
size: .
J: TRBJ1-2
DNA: TGTGCCAGCAGTGAGGGGACAGTCTATGGCTACACCTTC
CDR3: CASSEGTVYGYTF

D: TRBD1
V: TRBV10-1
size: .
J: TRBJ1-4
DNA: TGCGCCAGCAGTGAGGCACAGGGGGGAAAACTGTTTTTT
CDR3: CASSEAQGGKLFF

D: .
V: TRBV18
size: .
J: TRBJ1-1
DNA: TGTGCCAGCTCACCACCCGAAAAATTGAACACTGAAGCTTTCTTT
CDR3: CASSPPEKLNTEAFF

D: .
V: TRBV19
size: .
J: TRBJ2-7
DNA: TGTGCCAGTAGTATACAACAGTCGCCCTACGAGCAGTACTTC
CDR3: CASSIQQSPYEQYF

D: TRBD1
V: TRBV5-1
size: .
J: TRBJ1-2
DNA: TGCGCCAGCAGCCAACCCGACAGGGAAGGGTTCCGCGATGGCTACACCTTC
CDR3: CASSQPDREGFRDGYTF

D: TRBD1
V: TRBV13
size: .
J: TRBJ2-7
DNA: TGTGCCAGCGGACAGGGGGCTTTTGTCGAGCAGTACTTC
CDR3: CASGQGAFVEQYF

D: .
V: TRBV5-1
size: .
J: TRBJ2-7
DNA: TGCGCCAGCAGCGACCCGACAGAAAACTACGAGCAGTACTTC
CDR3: CASSDPTENYEQYF

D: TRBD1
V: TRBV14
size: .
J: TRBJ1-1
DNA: TGTGCCAGCAGCCAAGAAAAGGGGGACAGTGGGGGATACACTGAAGCTTTCTTT
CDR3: CASSQEKGDSGGYTEAFF

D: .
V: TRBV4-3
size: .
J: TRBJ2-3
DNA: TGCGCCAGCAGCCAAGACCTCCTACGGGGGGCCGGTACAGATACGCAGTATTTT
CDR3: CASSQDLLRGAGTDTQYF

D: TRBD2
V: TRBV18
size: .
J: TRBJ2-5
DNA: TGTGCCAGCTCACCACCCCTCGCGGGGGGGCGTGAGACCCAGTACTTC
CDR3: CASSPPLAGGRETQYF

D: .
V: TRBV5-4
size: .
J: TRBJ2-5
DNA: TGTGCCAGCAGCCACAAGGACTACCGCGAGACCCAGTACTTC
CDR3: CASSHKDYRETQYF

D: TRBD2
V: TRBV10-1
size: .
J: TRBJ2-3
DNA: TGCGCCAGCAGTATTCTAGCGGGGCTCACAGATACGCAGTATTTT
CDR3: CASSILAGLTDTQYF

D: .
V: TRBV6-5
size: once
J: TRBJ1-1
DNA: TGTGCCAGCAGTGAAGGGCGGCACACTGAAGCTTTCTTT
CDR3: CASSEGRHTEAFF

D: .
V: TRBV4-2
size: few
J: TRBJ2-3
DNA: TGTGCCAGCAGCCAAGATGGGGGCCGAACAGATACGCAGTATTTT
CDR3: CASSQDGGRTDTQYF

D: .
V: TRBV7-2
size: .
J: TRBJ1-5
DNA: TGTGCCAGCAGCTTAAGAGGAGGGGGAGGTCAGCCCCAGCATTTT
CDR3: CASSLRGGGGQPQHF

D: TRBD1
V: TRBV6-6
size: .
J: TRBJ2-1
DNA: TGTGCCAGCAGTTACTCGAGTCAGGGGGCGGGAAATGAGCAGTTCTTC
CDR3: CASSYSSQGAGNEQFF

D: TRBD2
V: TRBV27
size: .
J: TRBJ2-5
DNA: TGTGCCAGCAGTTCGGGACTAGCGCGGACGGGGACCCAGTACTTC
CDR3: CASSSGLARTGTQYF

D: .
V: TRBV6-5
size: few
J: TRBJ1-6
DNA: TGTGCCAGCAGTTACTCGAGCTTTACAGGACGTTCACCCCTCCACTTT
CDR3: CASSYSSFTGRSPLHF

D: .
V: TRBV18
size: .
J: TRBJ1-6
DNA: TGTGCCAGCTCTATCGGACGGGAATTTTCACCCCTCCACTTT
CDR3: CASSIGREFSPLHF

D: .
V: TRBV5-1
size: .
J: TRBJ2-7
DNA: TGCGCCAGCAGCGGCAACAGGGCCTCCTACGAGCAGTACTTC
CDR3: CASSGNRASYEQYF

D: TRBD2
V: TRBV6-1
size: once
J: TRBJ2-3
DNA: TGTGCCAGCAGTGAAGCAAGACTAGCGGGGGGCCTCACAGATACGCAGTATTTT
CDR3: CASSEARLAGGLTDTQYF

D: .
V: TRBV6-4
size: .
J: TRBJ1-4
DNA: TGTGCCAGCAGTTTAAATGGGGACAATAATGAAAAACTGTTTTTT
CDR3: CASSLNGDNNEKLFF

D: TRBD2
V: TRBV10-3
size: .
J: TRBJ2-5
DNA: TGTGCCATCAGCCCAGGACTAGCGGGGGGAATACAAGAGACCCAGTACTTC
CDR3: CAISPGLAGGIQETQYF

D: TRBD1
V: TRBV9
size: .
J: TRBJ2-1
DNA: TGTGCCAGCAGCGTAGAATCGGGGACAGGGTTGAATGAGCAGTTCTTC
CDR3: CASSVESGTGLNEQFF

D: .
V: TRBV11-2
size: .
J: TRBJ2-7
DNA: TGTGCCAGCACCAATCCGATGGGTAGCTCCTACGAGCAGTACTTC
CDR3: CASTNPMGSSYEQYF

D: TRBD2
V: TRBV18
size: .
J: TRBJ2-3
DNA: TGTGCCAGCTCACCACAAACTAGCGGGGGCACAGATACGCAGTATTTT
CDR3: CASSPQTSGGTDTQYF

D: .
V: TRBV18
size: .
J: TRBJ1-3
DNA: TGTGCCAGCTCACCATCGTGGGAGTCGGGAAACACCATATATTTT
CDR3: CASSPSWESGNTIYF

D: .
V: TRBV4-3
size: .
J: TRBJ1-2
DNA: TGCGCCAGCAGCCATTCCTCCGGGATAAACTATGGCTACACCTTC
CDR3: CASSHSSGINYGYTF

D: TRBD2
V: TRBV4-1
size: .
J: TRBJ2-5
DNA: TGCGCCAGCAGCCAAGTTGGGCTAGCGGGGGGGACCGGGGAGACCCAGTACTTC
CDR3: CASSQVGLAGGTGETQYF

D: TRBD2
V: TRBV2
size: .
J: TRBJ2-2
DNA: TGTGCCAGCATCGGGGGGTTCGCGAACACCGGGGAGCTGTTTTTT
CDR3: CASIGGFANTGELFF

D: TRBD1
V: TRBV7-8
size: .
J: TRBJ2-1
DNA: TGTGCCAGCAGCCAGGGGACAGGGCCTAGGTCCTACAATGAGCAGTTCTTC
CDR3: CASSQGTGPRSYNEQFF

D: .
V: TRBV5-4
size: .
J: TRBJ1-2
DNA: TGTGCCAGCAGCTTAGGCTATGGCTACACCTTC
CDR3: CASSLGYGYTF

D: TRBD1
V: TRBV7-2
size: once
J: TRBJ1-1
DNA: TGTGCCAGCAGCTGGGACAGGAAGAACACTGAAGCTTTCTTT
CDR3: CASSWDRKNTEAFF

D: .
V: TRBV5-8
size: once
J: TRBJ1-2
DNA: TGTGCCAGCGGTAGTCCGCGGCTAAACTATGGCTACACCTTC
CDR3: CASGSPRLNYGYTF

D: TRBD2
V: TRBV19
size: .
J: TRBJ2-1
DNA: TGTGCCGGGGGACTAGCGGGGAAGCAGTTCTTC
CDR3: CAGGLAGKQFF

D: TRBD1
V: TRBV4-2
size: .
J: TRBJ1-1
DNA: TGTGCCAGCAGCCAAGATCCGGGACAGGGCGGCACTGAAGCTTTCTTT
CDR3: CASSQDPGQGGTEAFF